The subject of this entry is one TCR beta chain. The data derive from a study of T cell changes during pregnancy in multiple sclerosis. Germline lookup yields CDR1 SGHRS and CDR2 YFSETQ. With 7 bases removed from V and 1 base from J, the gap between germline ends came to 14 bases. The length of the CDR3 is 14 residues. Assay: immunoSEQ multiplex PCR; the TCRdb copy retains only in-frame clones and omits some. The table has approximately 90,000 clones, about 94% seen once. V gene TRBV5-1 combines with J gene TRBJ1-2, with a possible D match to TRBD1 (6 bases). This sequence originates from a female donor with multiple sclerosis, enrolled in a pregnancy study. The sample here was peripheral blood, taken in the third trimester of pregnancy. For the CDR3, the DNA is TGCGCCAGCGCAAGGGGGGGAGATAACTATGGCTACACCTTC. It yields the protein CASARGGDNYGYTF.